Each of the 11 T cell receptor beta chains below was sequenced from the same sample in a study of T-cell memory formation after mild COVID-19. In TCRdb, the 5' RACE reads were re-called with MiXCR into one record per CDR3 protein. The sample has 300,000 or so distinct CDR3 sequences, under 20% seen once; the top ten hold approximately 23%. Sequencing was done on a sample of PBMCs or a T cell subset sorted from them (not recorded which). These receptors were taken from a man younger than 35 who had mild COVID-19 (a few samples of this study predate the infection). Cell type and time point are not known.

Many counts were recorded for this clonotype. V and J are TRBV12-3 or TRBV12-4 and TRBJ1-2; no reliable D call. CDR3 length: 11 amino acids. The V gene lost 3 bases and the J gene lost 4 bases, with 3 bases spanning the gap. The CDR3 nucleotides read TGTGCCAGCAGTTTCGGCTATGGCTACACCTTC. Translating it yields CASSFGYGYTF.

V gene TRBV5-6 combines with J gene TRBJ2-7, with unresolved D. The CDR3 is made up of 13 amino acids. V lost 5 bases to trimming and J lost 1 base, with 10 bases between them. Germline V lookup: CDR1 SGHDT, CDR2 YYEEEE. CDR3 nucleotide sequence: TGTGCCAGCAGTACTTGGGTATCCTACGAGCAGTACTTC. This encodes CASSTWVSYEQYF.

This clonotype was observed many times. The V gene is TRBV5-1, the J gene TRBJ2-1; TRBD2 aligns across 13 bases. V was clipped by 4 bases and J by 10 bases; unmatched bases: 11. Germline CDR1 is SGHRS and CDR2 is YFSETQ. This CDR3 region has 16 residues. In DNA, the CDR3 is TGCGCCAGCAGCCAGGGAGGACTAGCGGGGGTAGGGGAGCAGTTCTTC. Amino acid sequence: CASSQGGLAGVGEQFF.

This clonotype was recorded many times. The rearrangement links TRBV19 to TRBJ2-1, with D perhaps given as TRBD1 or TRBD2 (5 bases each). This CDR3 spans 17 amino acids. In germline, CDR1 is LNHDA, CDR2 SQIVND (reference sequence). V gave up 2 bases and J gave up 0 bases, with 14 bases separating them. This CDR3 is CASSIRAWGSSYNEQFF. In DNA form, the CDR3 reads TGTGCCAGTAGTATACGAGCTTGGGGGAGCTCCTACAATGAGCAGTTCTTC.

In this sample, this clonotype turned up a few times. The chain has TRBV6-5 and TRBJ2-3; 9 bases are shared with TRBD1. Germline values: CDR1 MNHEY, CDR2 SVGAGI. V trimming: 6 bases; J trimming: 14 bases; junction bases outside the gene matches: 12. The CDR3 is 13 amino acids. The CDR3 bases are TGTGCCAGCAGGCCCCCGGGACAGGGCCCGTGGTATTTT. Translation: CASRPPGQGPWYF.

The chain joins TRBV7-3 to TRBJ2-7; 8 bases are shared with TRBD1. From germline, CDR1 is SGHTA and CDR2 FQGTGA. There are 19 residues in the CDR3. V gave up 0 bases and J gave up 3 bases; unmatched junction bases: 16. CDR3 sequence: CASSLTPRSGRGQIYEQYF. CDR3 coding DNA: TGTGCCAGCAGCTTAACCCCTCGATCAGGCAGGGGGCAAATCTACGAGCAGTACTTC.

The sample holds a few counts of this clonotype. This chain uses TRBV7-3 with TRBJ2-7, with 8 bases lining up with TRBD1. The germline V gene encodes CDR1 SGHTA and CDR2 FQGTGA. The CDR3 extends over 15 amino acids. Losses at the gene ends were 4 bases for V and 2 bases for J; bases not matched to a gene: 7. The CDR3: CASSSRTGPPYEQYF. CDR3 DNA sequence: TGTGCCAGCAGCTCCCGGACAGGGCCGCCCTACGAGCAGTACTTC. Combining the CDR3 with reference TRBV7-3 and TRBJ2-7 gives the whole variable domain GAGVSQTPSNKVTEKGKYVELRCDPISGHTALYWYRQSLGQGPEFLIYFQGTGAADDSGLPNDRFFAVRPEGSVSTLKIQRTERGDSAVYLCASSSRTGPPYEQYFGPGTRLTVT.

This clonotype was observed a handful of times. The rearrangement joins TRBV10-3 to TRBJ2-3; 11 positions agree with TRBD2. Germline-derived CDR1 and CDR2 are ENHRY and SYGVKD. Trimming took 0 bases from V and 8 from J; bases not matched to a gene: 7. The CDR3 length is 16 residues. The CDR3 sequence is CAISESLAGGLGTQYF. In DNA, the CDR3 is TGTGCCATCAGTGAGTCGCTAGCGGGGGGCCTCGGTACGCAGTATTTT.

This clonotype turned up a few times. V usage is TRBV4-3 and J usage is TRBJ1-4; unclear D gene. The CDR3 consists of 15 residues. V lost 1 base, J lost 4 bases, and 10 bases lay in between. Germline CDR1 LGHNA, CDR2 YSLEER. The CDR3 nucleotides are TGCGCCAGCAGCCAAGGCGCAGGCGATAATGAAAAACTGTTTTTT. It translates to CASSQGAGDNEKLFF.

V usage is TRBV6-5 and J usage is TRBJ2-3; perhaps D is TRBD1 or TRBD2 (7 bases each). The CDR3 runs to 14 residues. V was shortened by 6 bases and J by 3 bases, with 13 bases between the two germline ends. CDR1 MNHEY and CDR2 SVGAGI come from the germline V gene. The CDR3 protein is CASRQGGLTDTQYF. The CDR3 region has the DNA TGTGCCAGCAGGCAGGGGGGGTTAACAGATACGCAGTATTTT.

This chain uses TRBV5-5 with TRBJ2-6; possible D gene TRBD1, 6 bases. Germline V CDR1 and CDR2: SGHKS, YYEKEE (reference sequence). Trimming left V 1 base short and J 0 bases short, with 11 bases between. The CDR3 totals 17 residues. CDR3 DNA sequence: TGTGCCAGCAGCTTGCGGCAGGGGCCCTCTGGGGCCAACGTCCTGACTTTC. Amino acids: CASSLRQGPSGANVLTF.